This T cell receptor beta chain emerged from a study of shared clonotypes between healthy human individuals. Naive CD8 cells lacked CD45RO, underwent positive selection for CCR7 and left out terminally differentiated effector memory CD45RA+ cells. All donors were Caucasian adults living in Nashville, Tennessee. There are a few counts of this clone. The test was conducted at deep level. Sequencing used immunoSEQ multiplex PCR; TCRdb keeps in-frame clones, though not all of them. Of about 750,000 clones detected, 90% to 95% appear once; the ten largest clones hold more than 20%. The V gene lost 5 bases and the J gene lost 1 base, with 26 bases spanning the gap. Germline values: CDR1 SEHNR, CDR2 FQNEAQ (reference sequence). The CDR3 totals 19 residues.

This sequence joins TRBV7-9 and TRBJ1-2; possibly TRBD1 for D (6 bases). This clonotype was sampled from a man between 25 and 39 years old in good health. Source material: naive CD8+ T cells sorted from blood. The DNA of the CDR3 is TGTGCCAGCAGCCCACTTCATCCCCAGGGGCGACTCGTTAACTATGGCTACACCTTC. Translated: CASSPLHPQGRLVNYGYTF.